The entry below gives a single TCR beta chain sequence along with its context. Authors' analysis steps: From reference gene primer amplification, estimates of nucleated cell counts were derived. TCRdb keeps only in-frame clones here, not all; method: immunoSEQ multiplex PCR. That table gives V, J and clone size, and the DNA gave D and trimming. Here the sample spans around 290,000 clones, over 75% being singletons. The data derive from a study of blood T cell repertoires in COVID-19. Study overall: Researchers got acute and convalescent COVID-19 samples from the United States, Italy and Spain. Sources were T cells, B-cell-depleted T cells, or PBMCs; the material itself was cDNA or gDNA.

Germline trimming cut 0 bases from V and 4 bases from J; bases unmatched to any gene: 10. The CDR3 has 17 amino acids. Germline V gene lookup returns CDR1 SGHTS and CDR2 YDEGEE. The chain combines TRBV5-8 with TRBJ2-1; TRBD2 aligns across 7 bases. The sequence came from a woman aged 45-65 years who had recovered from COVID-19. The material sequenced was peripheral blood. Here the CDR3 DNA reads TGTGCCAGCAGCTTGGCCATCTACGGGAGGTTATACAATGAGCAGTTCTTC. Translated: CASSLAIYGRLYNEQFF.